Listed below are T cell receptor beta chains from one sample, sequenced in a study of cytomegalovirus exposure and HLA in healthy donors. Measured with immunoSEQ multiplex PCR; TCRdb has only the in-frame clones, and not every one. Among more than 100,000 clones listed, roughly four fifths were seen once. The sequencing input was PBMCs. The receptor source for this set is a woman aged 30 to 39 in good health and CMV-seropositive. Both conserved end residues are part of each CDR3. The D gene is left open where the match is weak. The listing skips clone size in some rows; elsewhere it reads once, few, many or a size class.

clone_size	d_call	v_call	j_call	cdr3_aa	cdr3_nt
-	-	TRBV6-5	TRBJ2-1	CASSYLVDQGHSEQFF	TGTGCCAGCAGTTACCTGGTAGACCAGGGTCACAGTGAGCAGTTCTTC
-	-	TRBV5-4	TRBJ1-2	CASSPRTPPGGYTF	TGTGCCAGCAGCCCAAGGACACCACCGGGTGGCTACACCTTC
-	TRBD1	TRBV5-1	TRBJ2-3	CASSSGTAPSTDTQYF	TGCGCCAGCAGCTCCGGGACAGCCCCTAGCACAGATACGCAGTATTTT
-	TRBD1	TRBV9	TRBJ1-2	CASSVEGTAYGYTF	TGTGCCAGCAGCGTAGAGGGGACAGCCTATGGCTACACCTTC
-	TRBD1	TRBV6-5	TRBJ1-5	CASREGQGGQPQHF	TGTGCCAGCAGAGAGGGACAGGGAGGTCAGCCCCAGCATTTT
-	TRBD1	TRBV4-1	TRBJ2-7	CASSHIPGQRDYEQYF	TGCGCCAGCAGCCATATACCGGGACAGAGAGATTACGAGCAGTACTTC
-	-	TRBV15	TRBJ2-1	CATSNSQGGDWRYNEQFF	TGTGCCACCAGCAATAGCCAGGGGGGCGACTGGCGATACAATGAGCAGTTCTTC
-	-	TRBV7-2	TRBJ1-2	CASTLIQGLGGYTF	TGTGCCAGCACCCTAATCCAGGGACTTGGGGGCTACACCTTC
-	TRBD2	TRBV18	TRBJ2-3	CASSPQEGLHTQYF	TGTGCCAGCTCACCGCAGGAGGGACTACATACGCAGTATTTT
-	TRBD1	TRBV18	TRBJ1-5	CASSSSGTGGGQPQHF	TGTGCCAGCTCATCGTCCGGGACAGGGGGCGGGCAGCCCCAGCATTTT
few	TRBD1	TRBV28	TRBJ2-3	CASSGTGTDTQYF	TGTGCCAGCAGCGGGACAGGGACAGATACGCAGTATTTT
-	-	TRBV28	TRBJ1-4	CASSFTGSTNEKLFF	TGTGCCAGCAGTTTCACAGGGTCAACTAATGAAAAACTGTTTTTT
-	TRBD1	TRBV7-2	TRBJ1-4	CASSPGTGGEKLFF	TGCGCCAGCAGCCCCGGGACAGGGGGTGAAAAACTGTTTTTT
-	TRBD1	TRBV28	TRBJ1-6	CASRPHEGARSPLHF	TGTGCCAGCAGACCACACGAGGGGGCAAGATCACCCCTCCACTTT
-	-	TRBV4-2	TRBJ1-3	CASSQDHGRSSGNTIYF	TGTGCCAGCAGCCAAGATCACGGAAGGAGCTCTGGAAACACCATATATTTT
few	-	TRBV11-2	TRBJ1-1	CASSLERGTEAFF	TGTGCCAGCAGCTTAGAGCGGGGCACTGAAGCTTTCTTT
-	TRBD1	TRBV6-1	TRBJ2-1	CASIRDRGNNEQFF	TGTGCCAGCATCAGGGACAGGGGTAACAATGAGCAGTTCTTC
-	-	TRBV7-2	TRBJ2-7	CASSWLAGSYEQYF	TGTGCCAGCAGCTGGCTAGCTGGCTCCTACGAGCAGTACTTC
few	-	TRBV9	TRBJ1-1	CASSVEGGTNTEAFF	TGTGCCAGCAGCGTAGAAGGCGGCACGAACACTGAAGCTTTCTTT
-	TRBD1	TRBV19	TRBJ1-2	CASSIDAGTGGESMGYTF	TGTGCCAGTAGTATAGATGCGGGGACAGGGGGCGAATCCATGGGCTACACCTTC
once	-	TRBV2	TRBJ2-1	CASKARIYNEQFF	TGTGCCAGCAAGGCGAGGATATACAATGAGCAGTTCTTC
-	-	TRBV4-3	TRBJ1-3	CASSQDMAGAGGNTIYF	TGCGCCAGCAGCCAAGATATGGCGGGGGCAGGTGGAAACACCATATATTTT
once	TRBD2	TRBV5-1	TRBJ2-5	CASSLFGGASETQYF	TGCGCCAGCAGCTTGTTCGGGGGGGCAAGTGAGACCCAGTACTTC
many	TRBD1	TRBV5-6	TRBJ1-4	CASRGQLNEKLFF	TGTGCCAGCCGGGGACAGCTCAATGAAAAACTGTTTTTT
once	TRBD1	TRBV7-9	TRBJ2-7	CASSPGQGERYEQYF	TGTGCCAGCAGCCCCGGACAGGGGGAGCGCTACGAGCAGTACTTC
-	TRBD2	TRBV7-3	TRBJ2-2	CASSLFSGGLDTGELFF	TGTGCCAGCAGCTTATTCTCCGGGGGGTTGGACACCGGGGAGCTGTTTTTT
-	-	TRBV2	TRBJ1-2	CASSGGLRGYTF	TGTGCCAGCAGTGGCGGGCTTCGTGGCTACACCTTC
few	TRBD2	TRBV4-1	TRBJ2-2	CASSGTSGPGELFF	TGCGCCAGCAGCGGGACTAGCGGCCCCGGGGAGCTGTTTTTT
-	TRBD2	TRBV18	TRBJ2-7	CASSPLGVAGAFSYEQYF	TGTGCCAGCTCACCCCTCGGGGTAGCGGGGGCCTTCTCCTACGAGCAGTACTTC
few	-	TRBV14	TRBJ1-1	CASSPVGWGLATDTEAFF	TGTGCCAGCAGCCCTGTGGGTTGGGGACTGGCGACCGACACTGAAGCTTTCTTT
-	-	TRBV7-9	TRBJ1-5	CASSSPLWGGNQPQHF	TGTGCCAGCAGCTCACCCCTATGGGGGGGCAATCAGCCCCAGCATTTT
-	TRBD1	TRBV7-9	TRBJ2-1	CASTPGDRGRGEQFF	TGTGCCAGCACCCCCGGAGACAGGGGGCGTGGTGAGCAGTTCTTC
-	-	TRBV23-1	TRBJ1-1	CASSPPRGCTEAFF	TGCGCCAGCAGTCCACCGCGGGGTTGCACTGAAGCTTTCTTT
-	TRBD2	TRBV7-6	TRBJ2-1	CASSLALASGGNNEQFF	TGTGCCAGCAGCTTAGCCTTGGCTAGCGGGGGTAACAATGAGCAGTTCTTC
-	-	TRBV7-9	TRBJ2-5	CASSSTEEETQYF	TGTGCCAGCAGCTCAACCGAGGAGGAGACCCAGTACTTC
-	TRBD2	TRBV30	TRBJ2-3	CAWSARTSGGLADTQYF	TGTGCCTGGAGTGCGAGGACTAGCGGGGGTCTAGCAGATACGCAGTATTTT
-	TRBD2	TRBV7-3	TRBJ2-7	CASSPTGTSAGEQYF	TGTGCCAGCAGCCCAACCGGGACTAGCGCGGGCGAGCAGTACTTC
-	-	TRBV2	TRBJ1-2	CASDRSGNFYGYTF	TGTGCCAGCGACAGGAGCGGGAACTTCTATGGCTACACCTTC
-	-	TRBV11-2	TRBJ1-5	CASSPLGGRGQPQHF	TGTGCCAGCAGCCCGTTGGGGGGGAGGGGTCAGCCCCAGCATTTT
-	-	TRBV20-1	TRBJ2-7	CSATTDYEQYF	TGCAGTGCAACCACAGACTACGAGCAGTACTTC
-	TRBD1	TRBV7-2	TRBJ2-7	CASSQTGYEQYF	TGTGCCAGCAGCCAGACAGGGTACGAGCAGTACTTC
-	-	TRBV5-6	TRBJ1-2	CASREVGEGFYGYTF	TGTGCCAGCAGGGAAGTGGGGGAGGGCTTCTATGGCTACACCTTC
once	-	TRBV2	TRBJ1-2	CASSESGDNGYTF	TGTGCCAGCAGTGAATCGGGAGACAATGGCTACACCTTC
few	-	TRBV14	TRBJ1-2	CASSQTRQDYGYTF	TGTGCCAGCAGCCAAACCAGACAGGACTATGGCTACACCTTC
-	-	TRBV5-4	TRBJ2-1	CASSEQGLGHEQFF	TGTGCCAGCAGCGAGCAGGGGCTGGGTCATGAGCAGTTCTTC
-	TRBD1	TRBV29-1	TRBJ1-2	CSVVARGSYGYTF	TGCAGCGTTGTGGCCAGGGGGTCCTATGGCTACACCTTC
-	TRBD1	TRBV4-1	TRBJ1-5	CASSQGVGSYRGQPQHF	TGCGCCAGCAGCCAAGGGGTAGGTTCGTACAGGGGTCAGCCCCAGCATTTT
-	-	TRBV9	TRBJ1-1	CASSPRQGNTEAFF	TGTGCCAGCAGCCCAAGGCAGGGAAACACTGAAGCTTTCTTT
once	-	TRBV5-1	TRBJ2-1	CASSLWSGDYNEQFF	TGCGCCAGCAGCTTGTGGAGCGGAGACTACAATGAGCAGTTCTTC
-	-	TRBV28	TRBJ1-6	CASSSDRRGAPLHF	TGTGCCAGCAGTTCAGATCGAAGGGGTGCACCCCTCCACTTT
-	TRBD2	TRBV18	TRBJ2-7	CASSPWTSGGTSEQYF	TGTGCCAGCTCACCTTGGACTAGCGGGGGGACGTCGGAGCAGTACTTC
-	TRBD1	TRBV7-8	TRBJ1-3	CASSLAGGGTGNTIYF	TGTGCCAGCAGCTTAGCAGGGGGCGGAACTGGAAACACCATATATTTT
-	-	TRBV29-1	TRBJ1-1	CSVEPTTGNTEAFF	TGCAGCGTTGAGCCCACGACAGGGAACACTGAAGCTTTCTTT
-	-	TRBV5-5	TRBJ1-2	CASTPGGGTYGYTF	TGTGCCAGCACTCCCGGCGGGGGGACCTATGGCTACACCTTC
-	-	TRBV19	TRBJ1-5	CASNPTPTGRGNQPQHF	TGTGCCAGTAATCCCACGCCGACAGGTAGGGGCAATCAGCCCCAGCATTTT
-	-	TRBV9	TRBJ2-5	CASSGQANQETQYF	TGTGCCAGCAGCGGACAGGCGAACCAAGAGACCCAGTACTTC
once	-	TRBV21-1	TRBJ1-3	CASSKTEKDRSSGNTIYF	TGTGCCAGCAGCAAAACGGAGAAGGACAGAAGCTCTGGAAACACCATATATTTT
-	TRBD1	TRBV6-1	TRBJ2-4	CASSEESYGQGASKNIQYF	TGTGCCAGCAGTGAAGAAAGTTATGGACAGGGGGCCTCCAAAAACATTCAGTACTTC
-	-	TRBV9	TRBJ1-2	CASSVDAGMLFGYTF	TGTGCCAGCAGCGTAGACGCAGGAATGCTGTTTGGCTACACCTTC